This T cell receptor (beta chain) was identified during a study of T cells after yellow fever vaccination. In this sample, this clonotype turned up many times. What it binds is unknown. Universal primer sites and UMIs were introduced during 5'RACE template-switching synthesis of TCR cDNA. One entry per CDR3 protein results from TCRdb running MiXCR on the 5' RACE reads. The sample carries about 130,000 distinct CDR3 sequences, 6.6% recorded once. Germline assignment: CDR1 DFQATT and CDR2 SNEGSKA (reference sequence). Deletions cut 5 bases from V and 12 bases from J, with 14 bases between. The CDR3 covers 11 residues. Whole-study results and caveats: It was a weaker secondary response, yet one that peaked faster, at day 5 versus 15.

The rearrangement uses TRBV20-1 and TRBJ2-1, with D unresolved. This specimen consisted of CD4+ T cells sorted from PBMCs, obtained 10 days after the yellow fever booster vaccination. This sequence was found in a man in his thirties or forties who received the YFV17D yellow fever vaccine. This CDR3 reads CSAEISGRQFF. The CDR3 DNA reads TGCAGTGCTGAAATTAGTGGTAGGCAGTTCTTC.